This T cell receptor beta chain was found in a study of PD-1 blockade in mismatch repair-deficient tumors. About the research overall: Patients had fewer than 15 mismatch repair-deficient cancer types and were previously treated and progressing. Study-level results: Rapid post-treatment expansion, then contraction, generally preceding radiologic response, marked tumor-resident clones.

This CDR3 has 17 amino acids. V shed 3 bases and J shed 0 bases, with 16 bases lying between them. Germline V gene data show CDR1 as LNHDA and CDR2 as SQIVND (reference sequence). Of note for this clone: The target antigen is unknown.

The table came from immunoSEQ multiplex PCR; TCRdb's copy has only in-frame clones and leaves some out. The table has about 67,000 clones, around four fifths seen once. Sequencing was performed on peripheral blood, taken 2 weeks after starting pembrolizumab. This chain uses TRBV19 with TRBJ2-3, with D perhaps being TRBD1 or TRBD2 (5 bases each). The clonotype was recovered from an adult with mismatch repair-deficient cancer. The CDR3 here is CASSIGAGTISTDTQYF. The CDR3 DNA follows: TGTGCCAGTAGTATCGGAGCCGGGACGATAAGCACAGATACGCAGTATTTT.